These 30 T cell receptor beta chains were all obtained from the same sample, sequenced in a study of tumor-infiltrating lymphocytes in localized non-small cell lung cancer. The table came from immunoSEQ multiplex PCR; TCRdb's copy has only in-frame clones and leaves some out. This sample yields some 6,000 clones, of which approximately 82% are seen a single time; approximately 5.6% belongs to the top ten. The material sequenced was lung tumor tissue. Receptors originate from a human donor with non-small cell lung cancer.

The rearrangement joins TRBV19 to TRBJ1-2; 8 bases align to TRBD1. Per germline, CDR1 LNHDA and CDR2 SQIVND (reference sequence). The V and J ends lost 1 base and 5 bases, in that order; junction bases with no gene match: 3. CDR3 length: 14 residues. This chain's CDR3 is CASSIVDRGYGYTF. The CDR3 bases are TGTGCCAGTAGTATAGTTGACAGGGGATATGGCTACACCTTC.

In this sample, this clone turned up once. V and J are TRBV7-9 and TRBJ1-4, with 8 bases lining up with TRBD1. The CDR3 runs to 16 residues. J lost 6 bases, V lost 3 bases, and 9 bases had no gene match. Germline V lookup: CDR1 SEHNR, CDR2 FQNEAQ (reference sequence). CDR3 residues: CASSFRGQGWDEKLFF. In DNA, the CDR3 is TGTGCCAGCAGCTTCCGAGGACAGGGCTGGGATGAAAAACTGTTTTTT.

In the case of this clone: One junction end does not reproduce the germline sequence, and a read error may be involved. Other DNA sequences of this sample code for an identical CDR3. V is TRBV2 and J is TRBJ2-3; D gene ambiguous. This CDR3 has 15 residues. CDR1 is SNHLY and CDR2 is FYNNEI in the germline V gene. CDR3 protein: CASTATSSRTDTQYF. CDR3 sequence (DNA): TGTGCCAGCACCGCTACCTCAAGTCGCACGGATACGCAGTATTTT.

This clone showed up just a few times. V gene TRBV11-3 combines with J gene TRBJ1-2, with D possibly being TRBD1 (5 bases). Germline lookup yields CDR1 SGHNT and CDR2 YENEEA. This CDR3 comprises 16 residues. Trimming removed 2 bases at V and 3 bases at J, with 16 bases between. CDR3 nucleotides: TGTGCCAGCAGCTTATCCCAGGGCGGGTCGGACTATGGCTACACCTTC. Translating it yields CASSLSQGGSDYGYTF.

The CDR3 is CASSSGRTYEQYF. The CDR3 DNA is TGTGCCAGCAGTTCCGGACGGACCTACGAGCAGTACTTC. The chain is built from TRBV2 and TRBJ2-7; D is undetermined. The germline V gene has CDR1 SNHLY and CDR2 FYNNEI. The CDR3 sequence is 13 residues long. Trimming removed 5 bases from V and 2 bases from J, with 10 bases in between. The whole variable domain, remainder taken from reference TRBV2 and TRBJ2-7, is EPEVTQTPSHQVTQMGQEVILRCVPISNHLYFYWYRQILGQKVEFLVSFYNNEISEKSEIFDDQFSVERPDGSNFTLKIRSTKLEDSAMYFCASSSGRTYEQYFGPGTRLTVT.

The chain carries TRBV5-1 and TRBJ1-2, with 7 nucleotides matching TRBD1. The V gene end was trimmed by 0 bases and the J gene end by 8 bases; junction bases not matched to a gene: 10. Germline V CDR1 and CDR2: SGHRS, YFSETQ. CDR3 length equals 15 residues. As DNA, the CDR3 is TGCGCCAGCAGCTTGGCCAGGCAGGGGGGCTCCGGCTACACCTTC. Protein product: CASSLARQGGSGYTF. Together with reference TRBV5-1 and TRBJ1-2, the CDR3 gives the full variable domain: KAGVTQTPRYLIKTRGQQVTLSCSPISGHRSVSWYQQTPGQGLQFLFEYFSETQRNKGNFPGRFSGRQFSNSRSEMNVSTLELGDSALYLCASSLARQGGSGYTFGSGTRLTVV.

The rearrangement links TRBV10-3 to TRBJ1-5; D unresolved. The CDR3 has 14 residues. The ends were cut back, 0 bases at V and 9 bases at J, with 12 bases in the middle. Germline V CDR1 and CDR2: ENHRY, SYGVKD. The CDR3 reads CAISESRAEWPQHF. Here the CDR3 DNA reads TGTGCCATCAGTGAGTCCCGGGCCGAATGGCCCCAGCATTTT.

The rearrangement joins TRBV7-9 to TRBJ2-7; weak D call: TRBD1 (5 bases). The CDR3 runs 13 residues. Germline-derived CDR1 and CDR2 are SEHNR and FQNEAQ (reference sequence). Trimming took 1 base from V and 7 from J, leaving 11 bases between them. CDR3 sequence reads: CASSLGGHLEQYF. The DNA for the CDR3 is TGTGCCAGCAGCTTAGGAGGACACCTAGAGCAGTACTTC.

The rearrangement links TRBV19 to TRBJ2-7; 10 positions match TRBD1. Trimming removed 4 bases from V and 0 bases from J; junction bases left unmatched: 9. Per the germline V gene, CDR1 is LNHDA and CDR2 is SQIVND (reference sequence). This CDR3 is built from 17 residues. CDR3 coding DNA: TGTGCCAGTAGTACAGGGACAGGGGCCGGCGTCTCCTACGAGCAGTACTTC. This gives the protein CASSTGTGAGVSYEQYF.

The chain employs TRBV19 and TRBJ2-1; D is perhaps TRBD1 (6 bases). Germline V CDR1 and CDR2: LNHDA, SQIVND (reference sequence). CDR3 length equals 12 residues. The ends were cut back, 5 bases at V and 12 bases at J, with 14 bases in the middle. CDR3 in amino acids: CASSSIQGRQFF. The CDR3 nucleotides are TGTGCCAGTAGTTCAATACAGGGTAGGCAGTTCTTC.

CDR3 loop: CASSFEDRMGGKLFF. As DNA, the CDR3 is TGTGCCAGCAGTTTTGAGGACAGGATGGGTGGAAAACTGTTTTTT. The chain carries TRBV28 and TRBJ1-4; 7 bases agree with TRBD1. The CDR3 is made up of 15 amino acids. Germline assignment: CDR1 MDHEN and CDR2 SYDVKM. After removal of 3 bases from V and 10 bases from J, the junction contained 11 bases not matched to a gene.

The chain recombines TRBV4-1 with TRBJ2-3; unclear D gene. V was clipped by 2 bases and J by 4 bases, with 13 bases between them. The CDR3 is made up of 15 amino acids. Germline V lookup: CDR1 MGHRA, CDR2 YSYEKL. CDR3 residues: CASSQLEIVADTQYF. The DNA for the CDR3 is TGCGCCAGCAGCCAACTCGAAATAGTCGCAGATACGCAGTATTTT.

The chain combines TRBV6-5 with TRBJ2-5, with D unclear. V was trimmed by 5 bases and J by 0 bases, leaving 4 bases between them. Germline V CDR1 and CDR2: MNHEY, SVGAGI. CDR3 length: 12 amino acids. The CDR3 sequence is CASSAHQETQYF. CDR3 in DNA: TGTGCCAGCAGTGCCCACCAAGAGACCCAGTACTTC.

This sequence joins TRBV29-1 and TRBJ2-3, with unresolved D. V lost 7 bases, J lost 2 bases, and 10 bases lay in between. The germline V gene has CDR1 SQVTM and CDR2 ANQGSEA. This CDR3 is 12 amino acids long. DNA of the CDR3: TGCAGCGAGAACACTTTCACAGATACGCAGTATTTT. Amino acid sequence: CSENTFTDTQYF.

V and J are TRBV7-7 and TRBJ2-5; TRBD2 agrees at 7 bases. CDR1 SSHAT and CDR2 FNYEAQ come from the germline V gene (reference sequence). CDR3 length: 10 amino acids. The DNA of the CDR3 is TGTGCTACCGGGGGGGAGACCCAGTACTTC. It is translated as CATGGETQYF. Filled out from reference TRBV7-7 and TRBJ2-5, the complete variable domain reads GAGVSQSPRYKVTKRGQDVTLRCDPISSHATLYWYQQALGQGPEFLTYFNYEAQPDKSGLPSDRFSAERPEGSISTLTIQRTEQRDSAMYRCATGGETQYFGPGTRLLVL.

J is TRBJ1-2 and V is TRBV4-2; D not certain. Trimming removed 5 bases at V and 3 bases at J, with 10 bases between. This CDR3 is 13 amino acids long. CDR1 LGHNA and CDR2 YNFKEQ come from the germline V gene. The CDR3 loop reads CASSLDNHYGYTF. The CDR3 region has the DNA TGTGCCAGCAGCTTAGATAACCACTATGGCTACACCTTC.

This chain uses TRBV5-1 with TRBJ1-3, with 10 positions matching TRBD1. The CDR3 spans 15 residues. V lost 4 bases and J lost 3; bases outside the gene matches: 4. Per the germline V gene, CDR1 is SGHRS and CDR2 is YFSETQ. For the CDR3, the DNA is TGCGCCAGCAGCCAACGGACAGGGGGTGGAAACACCATATATTTT. It encodes CASSQRTGGGNTIYF. Looking up the rest from reference TRBV5-1 and TRBJ1-3 gives the full variable domain: KAGVTQTPRYLIKTRGQQVTLSCSPISGHRSVSWYQQTPGQGLQFLFEYFSETQRNKGNFPGRFSGRQFSNSRSEMNVSTLELGDSALYLCASSQRTGGGNTIYFGEGSWLTVV.

The chain combines TRBV4-3 with TRBJ2-3; TRBD1 matches 9 bases. This CDR3 is 15 amino acids long. Germline V gives CDR1 LGHNA, CDR2 YSLEER. The ends lost 3 bases at V and 9 bases at J; junction bases unmatched: 10. The CDR3 reads CASSQASTGGGTQYF. The CDR3 region has the DNA TGCGCCAGCAGCCAGGCCTCCACAGGGGGCGGGACGCAGTATTTT.

The chain carries TRBV11-3 and TRBJ2-1; no clear D. This CDR3 region has 12 residues. Germline CDR1 and CDR2: SGHNT and YENEEA. V lost 5 bases and J lost 7, with 9 bases in between. The CDR3 DNA is TGTGCCAGCAGCGATTGGGGTAATGAGCAGTTCTTC. Its protein is CASSDWGNEQFF.

This chain links TRBV6-6 with TRBJ2-1; TRBD2 matches 12 bases. Germline CDR1 and CDR2: MNHNY and SVGAGI (reference sequence). Trimming removed 7 bases from V and 2 bases from J; junction bases left unmatched: 6. CDR3 size: 16 residues. The CDR3 is CASKASGRGPYNEQFF. For the CDR3, the DNA is TGTGCCAGCAAAGCTAGCGGGAGGGGACCCTACAATGAGCAGTTCTTC.

The chain is built from TRBV30 and TRBJ2-5, with D tentatively TRBD2 (5 bases). Germline CDR1 GTSNPN, CDR2 SVGIG (reference sequence). CDR3 length equals 13 residues. Trimming left V 5 bases short and J 1 base short, with 11 bases between. The CDR3 sequence: CAWAWTSQETQYF. The CDR3 coding sequence is TGTGCCTGGGCCTGGACTTCCCAAGAGACCCAGTACTTC. The variable domain in full, with the rest retrieved from reference TRBV30 and TRBJ2-5, is SQTIHQWPATLVQPVGSPLSLECTVEGTSNPNLYWYRQAAGRGLQLLFYSVGIGQISSEVPQNLSASRPQDRQFILSSKKLLLSDSGFYLCAWAWTSQETQYFGPGTRLLVL.

The chain employs TRBV9 and TRBJ2-1; no clear D gene. The CDR3 length is 17 residues. The germline gives CDR1 SGDLS, CDR2 YYNGEE. Trimming left V 3 bases short and J 7 bases short, with 23 bases between. The CDR3 loop reads CASSADLQVSIANEQFF. As DNA, the CDR3 is TGTGCCAGCAGCGCCGACCTCCAGGTATCAATTGCGAATGAGCAGTTCTTC.

A few counts support this clone. V gene TRBV6-4 combines with J gene TRBJ1-1, with D uncertain. The CDR3 is made up of 15 amino acids. V was cut by 0 bases and J by 0 bases, with 8 bases left in between. From germline, CDR1 is MRHNA and CDR2 SNTAGT. The CDR3 nucleotides read TGTGCCAGCAGTGACTCGAGCAGACTGAACACTGAAGCTTTCTTT. Its translation is CASSDSSRLNTEAFF.

This clone was seen only once. This chain connects TRBV10-1 to TRBJ2-2, with 11 positions matching TRBD2. With V trimmed by 10 bases and J by 5 bases, 6 bases remained unmatched. The germline gives CDR1 WNHNN, CDR2 SYGVQD (reference sequence). The CDR3 consists of 14 residues. This chain's CDR3 is CATHSGGETGELFF. The CDR3 region has the DNA TGCGCCACACATAGCGGGGGGGAGACCGGGGAGCTGTTTTTT.

The chain uses TRBV7-2 and TRBJ2-4; 8 bases align to TRBD2. Trimming took 5 bases from V and 6 from J; bases not matched to a gene: 6. The CDR3 spans 14 residues. Germline assignment: CDR1 SGHTA and CDR2 FQGNSA. The CDR3 spells CASSIGLAGNIQYF. The CDR3 nucleotides read TGTGCCAGCAGCATCGGACTAGCTGGAAACATTCAGTACTTC.

The chain links TRBV11-2 to TRBJ1-4; TRBD1 aligns across 9 bases. In germline, CDR1 is SGHAT, CDR2 FQNNGV. This CDR3 spans 14 amino acids. J was trimmed by 6 bases and V by 4 bases; bases with no gene match: 3. DNA for the CDR3: TGTGCCAGCAGCTCAGGGACAGGGCATGAAAAACTGTTTTTT. Its protein product is CASSSGTGHEKLFF.

This clone has just a few counts. The chain is built from TRBV14 and TRBJ2-5, with no clear D. The CDR3 extends over 14 amino acids. Germline CDR1 SGHDN, CDR2 FVKESK. Trimming took off 4 bases at V and 2 bases at J, with 11 bases between the two ends. The CDR3: CASSPWTEQETQYF. The CDR3 bases are TGTGCCAGCAGCCCCTGGACGGAACAAGAGACCCAGTACTTC.

This chain connects TRBV7-9 to TRBJ2-1; D tentatively reads TRBD1 or TRBD2 (5 bases each). With 2 bases removed from V and 10 bases from J, the gap between germline ends came to 12 bases. The V gene's germline CDR1 is SEHNR and CDR2 FQNEAQ (reference sequence). The CDR3 spans 13 residues. The CDR3 here is CASSLQVGDEQFF. CDR3 DNA: TGTGCCAGCAGCTTACAAGTGGGGGACGAGCAGTTCTTC.

The rearrangement links TRBV19 to TRBJ1-1; D unresolved. CDR3 size: 15 residues. Trimming shortened V by 9 bases and J by 1 base, and 18 bases separated the two germline ends. Germline CDR1 is LNHDA and CDR2 is SQIVND (reference sequence). The DNA of the CDR3 is TGTGCCAGCTACGACGGGCCCCGCGGGAACACTGAAGCTTTCTTT. Translation gives CASYDGPRGNTEAFF.

This clone was seen only a few times. This chain uses TRBV4-3 with TRBJ1-2, with D maybe TRBD1 (5 bases). Germline V gives CDR1 LGHNA, CDR2 YSLEER. The CDR3 totals 14 residues. V dropped 1 base and J dropped 4 bases, with 10 bases sitting between them. In DNA form, the CDR3 reads TGCGCCAGCAGCCAAGTCACAGGCTCCTATGGCTACACCTTC. It is translated as CASSQVTGSYGYTF.